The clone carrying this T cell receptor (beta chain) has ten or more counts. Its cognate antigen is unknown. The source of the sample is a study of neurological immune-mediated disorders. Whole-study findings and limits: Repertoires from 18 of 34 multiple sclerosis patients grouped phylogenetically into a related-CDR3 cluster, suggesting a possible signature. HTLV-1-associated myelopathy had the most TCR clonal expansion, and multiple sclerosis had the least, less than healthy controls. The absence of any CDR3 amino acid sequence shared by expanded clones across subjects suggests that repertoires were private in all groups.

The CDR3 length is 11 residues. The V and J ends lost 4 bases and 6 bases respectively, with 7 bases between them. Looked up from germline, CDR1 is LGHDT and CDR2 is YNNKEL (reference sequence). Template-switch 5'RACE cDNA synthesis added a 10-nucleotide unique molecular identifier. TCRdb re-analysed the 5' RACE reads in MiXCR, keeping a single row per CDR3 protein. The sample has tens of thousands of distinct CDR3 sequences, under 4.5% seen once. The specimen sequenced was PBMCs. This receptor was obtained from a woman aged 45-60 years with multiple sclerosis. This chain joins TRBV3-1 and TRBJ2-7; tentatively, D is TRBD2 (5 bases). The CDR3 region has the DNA TGTGCCAGCAGCCTAGCGCGCGAGCAGTACTTC. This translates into CASSLAREQYF.